This record looks at one T cell receptor beta chain sequence and its context. Its specificity is not known. No ophthalmopathy progression within 18 months constituted stable Graves' hyperthyroidism. Patients showing uncontrolled infection, other autoimmune disease, pregnancy or lactation were ineligible. This sample is part of a study of T cells in Graves' hyperthyroidism and ophthalmopathy. Germline CDR1 reads KGHDR; CDR2 reads SFDVKD. V was shortened by 2 bases and J by 0 bases, with 16 bases between the two germline ends. The CDR3 loop spans 18 amino acids. Whole-study results and caveats: Most thyroid-expanded clonotypes above 0.001 were also found in blood.

RNA transcripts served as the template for amplifying TCR beta CDR3 regions. The primer set for the first-round RT-PCR of the TCR CDR3 was HTBI. TCRdb fed the multiplex PCR reads into MiXCR, producing one record per CDR3 protein. This repertoire shows roughly 700,000 distinct CDR3 sequences, 35% found once; its top ten account for 31%. This TCR derives from a woman between 40 and 55 years old with Graves' hyperthyroidism. The source material was blood. The chain combines TRBV24-1 with TRBJ1-3, with D unresolved. CDR3 nucleotide sequence: TGTGCCACCAGTGATTCCAGCGGGAGGCGATTCTCTGGAAACACCATATATTTT. Amino acid sequence: CATSDSSGRRFSGNTIYF.